The 9 T cell receptor beta chains below were found in one sample sequenced in a study of cytomegalovirus exposure and HLA in healthy donors. The PCR made use of 60 Vbeta and 13 Jbeta primers. Clones were read by immunoSEQ multiplex PCR, and TCRdb kept only the in-frame ones, dropping some. The sample includes about 85,000 clones, 80% of them seen just once. Sequenced: PBMCs. All receptors come from a woman aged 45 to 65 in good health and CMV-seropositive.

A few counts support this clone. This chain connects TRBV10-1 to TRBJ1-1, with D perhaps TRBD1 (5 bases). This CDR3 region has 14 residues. Trimming took 2 bases from V and 1 from J, leaving 8 bases between them. CDR1 WNHNN and CDR2 SYGVQD come from the germline V gene (reference sequence). CDR3 nucleotide sequence: TGCGCCAGCAGTGAGGACAGCACGAACACTGAAGCTTTCTTT. This translates into CASSEDSTNTEAFF.

The chain links TRBV9 to TRBJ2-1; 8 bases are a match to TRBD1. CDR3 size: 15 residues. The germline V gene encodes CDR1 SGDLS and CDR2 YYNGEE. The trim removed 4 bases at V and 9 bases at J, leaving 12 bases unmatched. The CDR3 loop reads CASSSRTGLGGEQFF. The CDR3 bases are TGTGCCAGCAGCTCACGGACAGGGTTAGGAGGTGAGCAGTTCTTC.

The CDR3 here is CSVDGGTSGSTDTQYF. The CDR3 DNA is TGCAGCGTTGATGGGGGGACTAGCGGGTCCACAGATACGCAGTATTTT. This sequence joins TRBV29-1 and TRBJ2-3; TRBD2 matches at 12 bases. The trim removed 3 bases at V and 2 bases at J, leaving 6 bases unmatched. This CDR3 has 16 amino acids. Germline V gene sequence: CDR1 SQVTM, CDR2 ANQGSEA.

This clone was seen just once. The V and J genes are TRBV19 and TRBJ2-4; 8 nucleotides line up with TRBD1. The length of the CDR3 is 16 residues. The ends lost 5 bases at V and 4 bases at J; junction bases unmatched: 10. Germline loops: CDR1 LNHDA, CDR2 SQIVND (reference sequence). The CDR3 nucleotides are TGTGCCAGTAGTGGCTTACCTGGACAGGGTAAAAACATTCAGTACTTC. Translation: CASSGLPGQGKNIQYF.

The gene calls are TRBV6-5 and TRBJ1-5; 9 bases are a match to TRBD1. The CDR3 has 14 amino acids. Germline V gene data show CDR1 as MNHEY and CDR2 as SVGAGI. The V and J ends lost 4 bases and 2 bases, in that order; junction bases with no gene match: 0. The CDR3 sequence is CASSWTGGNQPQHF. In nucleotides, the CDR3 is TGTGCCAGCAGTTGGACAGGGGGCAATCAGCCCCAGCATTTT.

The rearrangement uses TRBV5-6 and TRBJ1-2; D is uncertain. The CDR3 covers 12 residues. V was shortened by 2 bases and J by 6 bases, with 8 bases between the two germline ends. Per germline, CDR1 SGHDT and CDR2 YYEEEE. CDR3 in amino acids: CASSFEVDGYTF. In DNA, the CDR3 is TGTGCCAGCAGCTTTGAGGTGGATGGCTACACCTTC.

This clone was picked up a small number of times. The chain employs TRBV5-1 and TRBJ2-2; D perhaps matches TRBD2 (5 bases). Trimming shortened V by 7 bases and J by 5 bases, and 9 bases separated the two germline ends. The CDR3 spans 12 residues. CDR1 is SGHRS, CDR2 YFSETQ, per germline. CDR3 in DNA: TGCGCCAGCTCGACGGGGACCGGGGAGCTGTTTTTT. As protein: CASSTGTGELFF. The whole variable domain, remainder taken from reference TRBV5-1 and TRBJ2-2, is KAGVTQTPRYLIKTRGQQVTLSCSPISGHRSVSWYQQTPGQGLQFLFEYFSETQRNKGNFPGRFSGRQFSNSRSEMNVSTLELGDSALYLCASSTGTGELFFGEGSRLTVL.

A few counts support this clone. CDR3 loop: CASSYMDSGDYNEQFF. The CDR3 nucleotides are TGTGCCAGCAGCTATATGGACAGTGGAGATTACAATGAGCAGTTCTTC. This chain connects TRBV9 to TRBJ2-1; tentative D call: TRBD1 (6 bases). The germline V gene has CDR1 SGDLS and CDR2 YYNGEE. The CDR3 contains 16 residues. V dropped 4 bases and J dropped 4 bases, with 18 bases sitting between them.

The V call is TRBV15, the J call TRBJ2-5, with 12 bases identical to TRBD2. The junction had 14 bases not matched to a gene; V was cut back by 4 bases and J by 5 bases. There are 18 residues in the CDR3. The V gene's germline CDR1 is LNHNV and CDR2 YYDKDF (reference sequence). CDR3 sequence: CATSIPASGGAIWETQYF. The CDR3 region has the DNA TGTGCCACCAGCATCCCGGCTAGCGGGGGGGCGATATGGGAGACCCAGTACTTC.